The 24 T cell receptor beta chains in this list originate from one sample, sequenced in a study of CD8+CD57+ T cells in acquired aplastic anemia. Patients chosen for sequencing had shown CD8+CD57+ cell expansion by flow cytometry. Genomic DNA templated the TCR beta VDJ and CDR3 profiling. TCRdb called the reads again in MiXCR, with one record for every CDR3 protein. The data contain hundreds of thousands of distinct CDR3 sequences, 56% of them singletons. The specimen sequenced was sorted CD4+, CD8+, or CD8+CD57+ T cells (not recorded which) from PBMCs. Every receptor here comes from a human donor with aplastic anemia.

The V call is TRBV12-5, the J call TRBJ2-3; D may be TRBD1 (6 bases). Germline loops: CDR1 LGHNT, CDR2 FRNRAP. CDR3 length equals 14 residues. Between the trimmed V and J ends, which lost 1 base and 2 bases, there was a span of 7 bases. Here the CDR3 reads CASGLGQVTDTQYF. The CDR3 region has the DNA TGTGCTAGTGGTTTGGGACAGGTCACAGATACGCAGTATTTT.

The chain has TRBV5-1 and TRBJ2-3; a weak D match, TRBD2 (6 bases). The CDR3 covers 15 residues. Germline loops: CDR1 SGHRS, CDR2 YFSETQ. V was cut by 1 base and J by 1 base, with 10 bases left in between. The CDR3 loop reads CASSLWGGGTDTQYF. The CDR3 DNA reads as TGCGCCAGCAGCTTGTGGGGCGGGGGCACAGATACGCAGTATTTT.

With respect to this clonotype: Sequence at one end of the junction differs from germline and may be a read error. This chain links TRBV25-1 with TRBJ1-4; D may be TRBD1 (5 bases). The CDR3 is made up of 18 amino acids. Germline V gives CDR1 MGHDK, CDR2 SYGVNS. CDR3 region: CASSLDRGIARPDEKLLF. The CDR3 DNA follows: TGTGCCAGCAGCTTAGACCGGGGGATTGCTCGTCCGGATGAAAAACTGCTTTTT.

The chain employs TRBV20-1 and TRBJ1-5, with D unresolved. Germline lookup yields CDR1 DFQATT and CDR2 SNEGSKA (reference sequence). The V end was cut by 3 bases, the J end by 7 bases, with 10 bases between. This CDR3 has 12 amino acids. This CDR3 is CSARRAGQPQHF. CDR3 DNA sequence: TGCAGTGCTAGGAGGGCGGGACAGCCCCAGCATTTT.

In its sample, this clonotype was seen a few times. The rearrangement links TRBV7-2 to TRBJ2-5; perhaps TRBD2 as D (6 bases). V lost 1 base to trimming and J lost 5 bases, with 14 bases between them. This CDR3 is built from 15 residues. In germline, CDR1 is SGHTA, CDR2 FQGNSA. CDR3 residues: CASSLGAGTSETQYF. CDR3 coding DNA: TGTGCCAGCAGCTTAGGGGCGGGGACGAGCGAGACCCAGTACTTC. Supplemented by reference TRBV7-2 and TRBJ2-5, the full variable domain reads GAGVSQSPSNKVTEKGKDVELRCDPISGHTALYWYRQSLGQGLEFLIYFQGNSAPDKSGLPSDRFSAERTGGSVSTLTIQRTQQEDSAVYLCASSLGAGTSETQYFGPGTRLLVL.

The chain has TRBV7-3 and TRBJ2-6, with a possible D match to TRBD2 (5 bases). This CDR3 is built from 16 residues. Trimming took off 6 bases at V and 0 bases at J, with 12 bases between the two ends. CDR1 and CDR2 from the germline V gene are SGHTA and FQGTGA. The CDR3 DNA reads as TGTGCCAGCAGTCGGACTGTAAGCTCTGGGGCCAACGTCCTGACTTTC. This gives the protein CASSRTVSSGANVLTF.

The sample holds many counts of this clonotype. The CDR3 sequence is CATSDGRASGEKLFF. The CDR3 DNA follows: TGTGCCACCAGTGATGGCCGGGCGAGCGGTGAAAAACTGTTTTTT. The chain joins TRBV24-1 to TRBJ1-4; D is unresolved. Per the germline V gene, CDR1 is KGHDR and CDR2 is SFDVKD. The V gene lost 3 bases and the J gene lost 7 bases, with 14 bases spanning the gap. There are 15 residues in the CDR3.

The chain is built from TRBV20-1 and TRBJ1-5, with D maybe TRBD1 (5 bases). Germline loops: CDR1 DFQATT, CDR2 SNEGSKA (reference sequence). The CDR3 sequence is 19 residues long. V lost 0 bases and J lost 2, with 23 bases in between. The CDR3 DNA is TGCAGTGCTAGAGATGATTTTGAAGGGGAGTACCTAGGCAATCAGCCCCAGCATTTT. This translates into CSARDDFEGEYLGNQPQHF.

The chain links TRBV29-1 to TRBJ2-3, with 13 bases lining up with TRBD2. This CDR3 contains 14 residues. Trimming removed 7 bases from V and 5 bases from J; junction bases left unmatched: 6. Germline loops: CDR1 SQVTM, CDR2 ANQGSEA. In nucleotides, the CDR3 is TGCAGCGGTAGGACTAGCGGGAGACGAGATACGCAGTATTTT. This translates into CSGRTSGRRDTQYF.

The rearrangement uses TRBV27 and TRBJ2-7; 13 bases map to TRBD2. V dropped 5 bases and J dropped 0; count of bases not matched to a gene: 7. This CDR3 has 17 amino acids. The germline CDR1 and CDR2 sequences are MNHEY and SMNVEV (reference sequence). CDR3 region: CASSPRGTSGVSYEQYF. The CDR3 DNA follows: TGTGCCAGCAGTCCCCGAGGGACTAGCGGGGTCTCCTACGAGCAGTACTTC.

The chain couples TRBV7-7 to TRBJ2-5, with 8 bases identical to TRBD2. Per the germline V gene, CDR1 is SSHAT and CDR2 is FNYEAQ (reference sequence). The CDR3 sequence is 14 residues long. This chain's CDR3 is CAGSLQAGEETQYF. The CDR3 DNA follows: TGTGCTGGCAGCTTACAAGCGGGAGAAGAGACCCAGTACTTC.

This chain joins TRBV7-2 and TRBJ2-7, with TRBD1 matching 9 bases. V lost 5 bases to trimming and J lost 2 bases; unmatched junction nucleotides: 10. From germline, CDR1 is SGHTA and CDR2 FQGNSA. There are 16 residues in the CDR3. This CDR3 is CASSASGTGSTYEQYF. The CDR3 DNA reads TGTGCCAGCAGCGCATCCGGGACAGGGAGTACCTACGAGCAGTACTTC.

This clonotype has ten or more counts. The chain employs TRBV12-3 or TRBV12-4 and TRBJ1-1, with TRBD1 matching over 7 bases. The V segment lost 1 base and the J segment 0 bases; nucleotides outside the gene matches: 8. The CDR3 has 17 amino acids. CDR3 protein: CASSLVRDSLMNTEAFF. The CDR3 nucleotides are TGTGCCAGCAGTTTAGTAAGGGACAGCCTCATGAACACTGAAGCTTTCTTT.

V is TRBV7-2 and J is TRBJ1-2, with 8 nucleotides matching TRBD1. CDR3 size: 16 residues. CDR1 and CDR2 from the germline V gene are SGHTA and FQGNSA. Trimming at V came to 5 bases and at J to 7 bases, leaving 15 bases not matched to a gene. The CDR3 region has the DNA TGTGCCAGCAGCAACCGAGAGGTGGACAGGGCACCTGGCTACACCTTC. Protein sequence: CASSNREVDRAPGYTF. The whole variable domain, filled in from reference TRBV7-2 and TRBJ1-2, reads GAGVSQSPSNKVTEKGKDVELRCDPISGHTALYWYRQSLGQGLEFLIYFQGNSAPDKSGLPSDRFSAERTGGSVSTLTIQRTQQEDSAVYLCASSNREVDRAPGYTFGSGTRLTVV.

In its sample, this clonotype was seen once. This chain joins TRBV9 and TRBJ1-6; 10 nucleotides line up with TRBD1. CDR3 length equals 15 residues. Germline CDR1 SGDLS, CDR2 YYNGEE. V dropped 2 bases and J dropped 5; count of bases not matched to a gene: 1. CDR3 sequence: CASSVTGGNNSPLHF. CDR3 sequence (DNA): TGTGCCAGCAGCGTGACAGGGGGCAATAATTCACCCCTCCACTTT.

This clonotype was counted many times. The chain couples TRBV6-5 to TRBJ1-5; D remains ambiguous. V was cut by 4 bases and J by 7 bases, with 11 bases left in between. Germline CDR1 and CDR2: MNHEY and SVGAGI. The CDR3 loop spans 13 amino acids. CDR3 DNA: TGTGCCAGCAGTTCTCGTCTACGGCAGCCCCAGCATTTT. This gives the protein CASSSRLRQPQHF.

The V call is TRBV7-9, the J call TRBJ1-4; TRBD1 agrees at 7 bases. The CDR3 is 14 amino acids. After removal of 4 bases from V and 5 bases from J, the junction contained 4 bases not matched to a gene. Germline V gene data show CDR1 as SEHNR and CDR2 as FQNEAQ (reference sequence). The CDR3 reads CASSSGQENEKLFF. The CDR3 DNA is TGTGCCAGCAGCTCAGGACAGGAGAATGAAAAACTGTTTTTT. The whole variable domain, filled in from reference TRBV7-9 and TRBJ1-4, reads DTGVSQNPRHKITKRGQNVTFRCDPISEHNRLYWYRQTLGQGPEFLTYFQNEAQLEKSRLLSDRFSAERPKGSFSTLEIQRTEQGDSAMYLCASSSGQENEKLFFGSGTQLSVL.

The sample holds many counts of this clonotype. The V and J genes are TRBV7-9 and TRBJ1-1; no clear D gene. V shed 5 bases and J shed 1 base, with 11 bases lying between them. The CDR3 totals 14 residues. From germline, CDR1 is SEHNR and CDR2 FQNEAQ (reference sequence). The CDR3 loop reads CASSLTATNTEAFF. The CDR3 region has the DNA TGTGCCAGCAGCCTCACCGCCACGAACACTGAAGCTTTCTTT.

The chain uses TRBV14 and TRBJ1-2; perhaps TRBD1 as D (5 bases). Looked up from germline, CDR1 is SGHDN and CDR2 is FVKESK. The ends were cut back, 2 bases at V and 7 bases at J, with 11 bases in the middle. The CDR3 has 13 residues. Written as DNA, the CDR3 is TGTGCCAGCAGCCAATCGGGGCCTGGTGGCTACACCTTC. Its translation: CASSQSGPGGYTF.

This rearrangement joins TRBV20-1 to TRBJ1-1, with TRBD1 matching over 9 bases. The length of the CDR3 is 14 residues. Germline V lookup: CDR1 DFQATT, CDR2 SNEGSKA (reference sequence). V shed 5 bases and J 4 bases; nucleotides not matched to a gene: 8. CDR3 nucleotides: TGCAGTGCTCGACGACAGGGGGGACCCACTGAAGCTTTCTTT. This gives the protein CSARRQGGPTEAFF.

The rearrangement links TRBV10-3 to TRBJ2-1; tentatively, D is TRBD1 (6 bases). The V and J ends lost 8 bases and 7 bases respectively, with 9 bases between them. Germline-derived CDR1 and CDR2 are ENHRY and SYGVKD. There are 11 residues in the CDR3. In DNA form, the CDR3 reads TGTGCCATCGCAAGGGGGAATGAGCAGTTCTTC. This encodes CAIARGNEQFF.

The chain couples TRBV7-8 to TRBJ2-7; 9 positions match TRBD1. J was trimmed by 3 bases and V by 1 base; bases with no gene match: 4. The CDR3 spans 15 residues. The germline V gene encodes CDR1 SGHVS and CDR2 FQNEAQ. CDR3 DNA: TGTGCCAGCAGCTTAGACGGGACAGGGATCTACGAGCAGTACTTC. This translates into CASSLDGTGIYEQYF. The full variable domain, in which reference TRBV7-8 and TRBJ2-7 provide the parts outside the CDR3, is GAGVSQSPRYKVAKRGQDVALRCDPISGHVSLFWYQQALGQGPEFLTYFQNEAQLDKSGLPSDRFFAERPEGSVSTLKIQRTQQEDSAVYLCASSLDGTGIYEQYFGPGTRLTVT.

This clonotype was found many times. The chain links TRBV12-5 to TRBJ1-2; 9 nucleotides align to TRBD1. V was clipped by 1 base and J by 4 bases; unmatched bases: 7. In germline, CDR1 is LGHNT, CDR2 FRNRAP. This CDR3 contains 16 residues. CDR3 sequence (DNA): TGTGCTAGTGGTTTGGGGCCAGCGGGACAGGGCTATGGCTACACCTTC. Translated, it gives CASGLGPAGQGYGYTF.

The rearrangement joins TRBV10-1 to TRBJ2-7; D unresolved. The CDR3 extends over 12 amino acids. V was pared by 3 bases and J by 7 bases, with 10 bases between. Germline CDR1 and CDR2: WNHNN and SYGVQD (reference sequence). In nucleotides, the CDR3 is TGCGCCAGCAGTGAATCCGCCGGGGAGCAGTACTTC. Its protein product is CASSESAGEQYF.